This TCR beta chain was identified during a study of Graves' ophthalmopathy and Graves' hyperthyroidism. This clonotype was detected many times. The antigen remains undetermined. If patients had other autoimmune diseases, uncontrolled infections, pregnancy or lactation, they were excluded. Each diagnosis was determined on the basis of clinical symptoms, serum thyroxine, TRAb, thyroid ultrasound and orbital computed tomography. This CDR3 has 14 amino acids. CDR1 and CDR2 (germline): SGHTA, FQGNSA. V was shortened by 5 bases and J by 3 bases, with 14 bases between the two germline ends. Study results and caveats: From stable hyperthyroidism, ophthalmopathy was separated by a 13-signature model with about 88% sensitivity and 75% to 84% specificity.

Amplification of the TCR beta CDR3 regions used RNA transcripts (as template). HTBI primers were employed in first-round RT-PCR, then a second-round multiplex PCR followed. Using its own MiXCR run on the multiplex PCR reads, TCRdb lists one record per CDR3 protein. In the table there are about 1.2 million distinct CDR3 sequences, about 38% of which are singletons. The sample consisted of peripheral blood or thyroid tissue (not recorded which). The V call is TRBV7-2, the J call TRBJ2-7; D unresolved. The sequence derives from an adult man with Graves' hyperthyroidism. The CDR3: CASSHVEQNYEQYF. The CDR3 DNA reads TGTGCCAGCAGCCATGTCGAGCAGAACTACGAGCAGTACTTC.